This is a list of T cell receptor beta chains from one sample in a study of blood T cells in healthy people across ages. Via MiXCR, TCRdb re-called the 5' RACE reads, giving one row per CDR3 protein. Here the sample spans 1,500,000 or so distinct CDR3 sequences, approximately 60% being singletons. Sample: blood. The receptors shown here come from a man aged 18 to 30 in good health. The CDR3 runs from the conserved cysteine through the conserved F or W. Fields, in order: CDR3 protein, CDR3 DNA, D gene, J gene, V gene, clone size. A D gene is named only where the DNA matches it firmly. Size tells how often a clone was seen (once, few, many) or the class of an expanded clone, and some rows leave it out.

CDR3: CASSRGLRDIQYF; DNA: TGTGCCAGCAGCCGAGGGCTTAGGGACATTCAGTACTTC; D: NA; J: TRBJ2-4; V: TRBV5-6; size: NA
CDR3: CASSHSRSGELFF; DNA: TGCGCCAGCAGCCATAGTAGGTCCGGGGAGCTGTTTTTT; D: NA; J: TRBJ2-2; V: TRBV4-1; size: NA
CDR3: CASSWGGTGEFF; DNA: TGTGCCAGCAGTTGGGGCGGGACCGGAGAGTTCTTC; D: NA; J: TRBJ2-1; V: TRBV2; size: few
CDR3: CASSLEIPEQFF; DNA: TGTGCCAGCAGCTTAGAAATACCTGAGCAGTTCTTC; D: NA; J: TRBJ2-1; V: TRBV11-2; size: few
CDR3: CASRSSGEGLTSGRKYF; DNA: TGTGCCAGCAGATCTAGCGGGGAGGGCCTTACGTCCGGGAGGAAGTACTTC; D: TRBD2; J: TRBJ2-7; V: TRBV6-2/TRBV6-3; size: NA
CDR3: CASSLWGPDTGELFF; DNA: TGTGCCAGCAGCTTATGGGGACCGGACACCGGGGAGCTGTTTTTT; D: NA; J: TRBJ2-2; V: TRBV7-2; size: NA
CDR3: CSAGTGQGAASPLHF; DNA: TGCAGTGCTGGAACCGGACAGGGGGCGGCTTCACCCCTCCACTTT; D: TRBD1; J: TRBJ1-6; V: TRBV20-1; size: NA
CDR3: CASSLYNARPSTPVTPVLYEQYF; DNA: TGTGCCAGCAGCTTATATAACGCAAGACCCTCCACTCCAGTCACACCAGTTCTCTACGAGCAGTACTTC; D: NA; J: TRBJ2-7; V: TRBV11-1; size: NA
CDR3: CASSSQQDPGQNIQYF; DNA: TGTGCCAGCAGCTCCCAGCAGGACCCCGGACAAAACATTCAGTACTTC; D: NA; J: TRBJ2-4; V: TRBV5-5; size: once
CDR3: CSARLRSYNEQFF; DNA: TGCAGTGCTAGGCTCCGATCCTACAATGAGCAGTTCTTC; D: NA; J: TRBJ2-1; V: TRBV20-1; size: NA
CDR3: CSVGAALTGELFF; DNA: TGCAGCGTTGGGGCAGCCCTGACCGGGGAGCTGTTTTTT; D: NA; J: TRBJ2-2; V: TRBV29-1; size: NA
CDR3: CASSPDRRQETQYF; DNA: TGTGCCAGCAGCCCCGACAGGCGTCAAGAGACCCAGTACTTC; D: NA; J: TRBJ2-5; V: TRBV7-2; size: many
CDR3: CASSSSSMGGNIQYF; DNA: TGCGCCAGCAGCTCCTCTAGCATGGGGGGAAACATTCAGTACTTC; D: NA; J: TRBJ2-4; V: TRBV5-1; size: NA
CDR3: CSVLDRAYEQYF; DNA: TGCAGCGTCCTGGACAGGGCCTACGAGCAGTACTTC; D: TRBD1; J: TRBJ2-7; V: TRBV29-1; size: NA
CDR3: CASSALGSYEQYF; DNA: TGTGCCAGCAGCGCCCTAGGATCCTACGAGCAGTACTTC; D: NA; J: TRBJ2-7; V: TRBV7-2; size: few
CDR3: CASSLEGGYQHF; DNA: TGCGCCAGCAGCTTGGAAGGGGGCTACCAGCATTTT; D: TRBD1; J: TRBJ1-5; V: TRBV5-1; size: NA
CDR3: CSVEYKGDYEQYF; DNA: TGCAGCGTTGAATATAAAGGGGACTACGAGCAGTACTTC; D: NA; J: TRBJ2-7; V: TRBV29-1; size: NA
CDR3: CASSPPGQGRTGELFF; DNA: TGTGCCAGCAGCCCTCCCGGACAGGGAAGAACCGGGGAGCTGTTTTTT; D: TRBD1; J: TRBJ2-2; V: TRBV27; size: NA
CDR3: CATSSPSQGARGEQYF; DNA: TGTGCCACCAGCAGCCCCTCCCAGGGGGCGCGTGGTGAGCAGTACTTC; D: TRBD1; J: TRBJ2-7; V: TRBV15; size: few
CDR3: CASSRSRSRTNEKLFF; DNA: TGTGCCAGCAGCCGCTCTCGGAGCAGAACGAATGAAAAACTGTTTTTT; D: NA; J: TRBJ1-4; V: TRBV7-9; size: once
CDR3: CASTLGGNTEAFF; DNA: TGTGCCAGCACCCTAGGGGGGAACACTGAAGCTTTCTTT; D: NA; J: TRBJ1-1; V: TRBV6-5; size: many
CDR3: CASSVEAVQETQYF; DNA: TGTGCCAGCAGCGTAGAGGCGGTCCAAGAGACCCAGTACTTC; D: NA; J: TRBJ2-5; V: TRBV9; size: NA
CDR3: CSASLAGGFQYEQYF; DNA: TGCAGTGCATCGCTAGCGGGAGGTTTCCAGTACGAGCAGTACTTC; D: TRBD2; J: TRBJ2-7; V: TRBV20-1; size: few
CDR3: CASRAGVLYEQYF; DNA: TGTGCCAGCAGGGCAGGGGTTCTCTACGAGCAGTACTTC; D: NA; J: TRBJ2-7; V: TRBV12-3/TRBV12-4; size: NA
CDR3: CASSEPVAGAVFTGELFF; DNA: TGCGCCAGCAGCGAACCGGTAGCGGGAGCGGTTTTCACCGGGGAGCTGTTTTTT; D: TRBD2; J: TRBJ2-2; V: TRBV5-1; size: NA